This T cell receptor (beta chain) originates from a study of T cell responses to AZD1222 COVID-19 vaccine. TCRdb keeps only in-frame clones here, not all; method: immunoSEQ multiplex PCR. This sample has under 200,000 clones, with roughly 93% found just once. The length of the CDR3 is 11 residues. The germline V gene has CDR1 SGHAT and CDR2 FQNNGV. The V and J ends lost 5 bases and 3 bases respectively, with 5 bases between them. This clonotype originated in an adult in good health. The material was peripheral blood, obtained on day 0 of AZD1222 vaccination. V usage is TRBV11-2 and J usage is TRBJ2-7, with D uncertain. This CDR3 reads CASSPDYEQYF. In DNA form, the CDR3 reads TGTGCCAGCAGCCCTGACTACGAGCAGTACTTC.